The next 27 T cell receptor beta chains were all read from a single sample in a study of radiation and T cells in renal cell carcinoma (dated by TCRdb to about 2020). Interpreted using the paper, the time point label stands for: blood 4 weeks post-SBRT, at nephrectomy. The treatment or condition tag for this specimen amounts to: 15 Gy SBRT to primary tumor, nephrectomy 4 weeks later. The library was built by means of the immunoSEQ multiplex PCR assay. This is the immuneACCESS table as TCRdb keeps it, with only in-frame sequences that have V and J called. A part of the clones is gone; compared with another copy, unresolved V genes explain less than half, and the rest is unexplained. The sample data list under 200,000 clones, and less than 90% of these were observed just once. Of the sample, about 10% is held by the ten largest clones. The sample here was blood, taken from a patient whose treatment included radiotherapy and nephrectomy. The receptors here all came from a woman aged 45-60 years with renal cell carcinoma.

J is TRBJ2-2 and V is TRBV7-8; D might be TRBD1 or TRBD2, each matching 5 bases. The V gene's germline CDR1 is SGHVS and CDR2 FQNEAQ. The germline V and J ends were trimmed by 4 bases and 7 bases, with 19 bases remaining between them. The CDR3 runs to 16 residues. The CDR3 DNA follows: TGTGCCAGCAGCTCTCAGTTCAGGGAGTCTGGCGGGGAGCTGTTTTTT. Translated, it gives CASSSQFRESGGELFF. The full variable domain, rest sourced from reference TRBV7-8 and TRBJ2-2, is GAGVSQSPRYKVAKRGQDVALRCDPISGHVSLFWYQQALGQGPEFLTYFQNEAQLDKSGLPSDRFFAERPEGSVSTLKIQRTQQEDSAVYLCASSSQFRESGGELFFGEGSRLTVL.

V gene TRBV4-2 combines with J gene TRBJ1-4; a weak D match, TRBD1 (5 bases). The CDR3 runs 16 residues. Per the germline V gene, CDR1 is LGHNA and CDR2 is YNFKEQ. V lost 2 bases to trimming and J lost 7 bases, with 17 bases between them. This CDR3 is CASSQLGQGGGEKLFF. CDR3 sequence (DNA): TGTGCCAGCAGCCAACTTGGGCAGGGTGGGGGTGAAAAACTGTTTTTT.

This chain uses TRBV30 with TRBJ1-5, with a possible D match to TRBD1 (6 bases). This CDR3 contains 15 residues. Deletions cut 0 bases from V and 6 bases from J, with 15 bases between. The germline V gene encodes CDR1 GTSNPN and CDR2 SVGIG (reference sequence). CDR3 region: CAWSVGGARTQPQHF. In DNA form, the CDR3 reads TGTGCCTGGAGTGTAGGGGGGGCAAGAACTCAGCCCCAGCATTTT.

As to this clone: The sample contains more than one DNA sequence encoding this CDR3. The V and J genes are TRBV5-1 and TRBJ2-3; D tentatively reads TRBD1 or TRBD2 (5 bases each). The CDR3 is made up of 14 amino acids. The V and J ends lost 4 bases and 1 base respectively, with 10 bases between them. CDR1 and CDR2 from the germline V gene are SGHRS and YFSETQ. The CDR3 is CASSLLGGTDTQYF. The CDR3 nucleotides read TGCGCCAGCAGCCTCTTGGGGGGCACAGATACGCAGTATTTT. Filled out from reference TRBV5-1 and TRBJ2-3, the complete variable domain reads KAGVTQTPRYLIKTRGQQVTLSCSPISGHRSVSWYQQTPGQGLQFLFEYFSETQRNKGNFPGRFSGRQFSNSRSEMNVSTLELGDSALYLCASSLLGGTDTQYFGPGTRLTVL.

The rearrangement uses TRBV7-8 and TRBJ2-1; the match to TRBD1 covers 12 bases. The germline gives CDR1 SGHVS, CDR2 FQNEAQ. V lost 1 base to trimming and J lost 9 bases; unmatched junction nucleotides: 4. This CDR3 has 15 residues. DNA for the CDR3: TGTGCCAGCAGCTTAGGGGGACAGGGGGCAGGTGAGCAGTTCTTC. It yields the protein CASSLGGQGAGEQFF.

This chain connects TRBV19 to TRBJ1-1; tentative D call: TRBD1 (6 bases). CDR3 length: 15 residues. V lost 5 bases to trimming and J lost 2 bases, with 15 bases between them. Germline-derived CDR1 and CDR2 are LNHDA and SQIVND (reference sequence). As DNA, the CDR3 is TGTGCCAGTAGTTCCCCAGGGGCTTTTAACACTGAAGCTTTCTTT. Residues: CASSSPGAFNTEAFF. Drawing the rest from reference TRBV19 and TRBJ1-1, the complete variable domain is DGGITQSPKYLFRKEGQNVTLSCEQNLNHDAMYWYRQDPGQGLRLIYYSQIVNDFQKGDIAEGYSVSREKKESFPLTVTSAQKNPTAFYLCASSSPGAFNTEAFFGQGTRLTVV.

Written as DNA, the CDR3 is TGTGCCAGCTCACCACCGGGACTAGCGGGTGGAAGCACCGGGGAGCTGTTTTTT. This gives the protein CASSPPGLAGGSTGELFF. The gene calls are TRBV18 and TRBJ2-2; 12 bases align to TRBD2. CDR3 size: 18 residues. V was clipped by 0 bases and J by 4 bases; unmatched bases: 6. From germline, CDR1 is KGHSH and CDR2 LQKENI.

The V gene is TRBV29-1, the J gene TRBJ2-3; 11 bases map to TRBD2. V gave up 6 bases and J gave up 4 bases; unmatched junction bases: 6. Per the germline V gene, CDR1 is SQVTM and CDR2 is ANQGSEA. The CDR3 has 14 amino acids. The CDR3 reads CSVDSGGASDTQYF. The CDR3 DNA follows: TGCAGCGTCGATAGCGGGGGGGCGTCAGATACGCAGTATTTT.

The J gene is TRBJ2-2, the V gene TRBV7-3; 7 bases line up with TRBD1. The CDR3 covers 14 residues. Germline loops: CDR1 SGHTA, CDR2 FQGTGA. V was pared by 5 bases and J by 4 bases, with 4 bases of the junction left unmatched. DNA for the CDR3: TGTGCCAGCAGCCAAGGACAGGTCACCGGGGAGCTGTTTTTT. Translation gives CASSQGQVTGELFF.

On this clone: A much more abundant neighbour one base away suggests this may be a read error. The rearrangement joins TRBV10-1 to TRBJ1-2; no definite D call. The CDR3 is 16 amino acids. Germline lookup yields CDR1 WNHNN and CDR2 SYGVQD (reference sequence). This CDR3 is CASSEQYPPANYGYIF. The DNA of the CDR3 is TGCGCCAGCAGTGAGCAGTATCCTCCGGCCAACTATGGCTACATCTTC.

The rearrangement uses TRBV18 and TRBJ2-3; perhaps D is TRBD1 or TRBD2 (6 bases each). V lost 2 bases and J 6 bases, leaving 18 bases between the germline ends. Germline V gives CDR1 KGHSH, CDR2 LQKENI. This CDR3 spans 16 amino acids. The CDR3 nucleotides are TGTGCCAGCTCACCAACTCCCGGACAGACTAGGGATACGCAGTATTTT. Translated, it gives CASSPTPGQTRDTQYF. Looking up the rest from reference TRBV18 and TRBJ2-3 gives the full variable domain: NAGVMQNPRHLVRRRGQEARLRCSPMKGHSHVYWYRQLPEEGLKFMVYLQKENIIDESGMPKERFSAEFPKEGPSILRIQQVVRGDSAAYFCASSPTPGQTRDTQYFGPGTRLTVL.

The chain recombines TRBV7-2 with TRBJ2-5; TRBD1 matches at 8 bases. The trim removed 4 bases at V and 5 bases at J, leaving 9 bases unmatched. The germline V gene encodes CDR1 SGHTA and CDR2 FQGNSA. This CDR3 has 15 residues. CDR3 sequence: CASSSQGAPRETQYF. In DNA, the CDR3 is TGTGCCAGCAGCTCTCAGGGGGCACCCAGGGAGACCCAGTACTTC. The entire variable domain, with the rest obtained from reference TRBV7-2 and TRBJ2-5, is as follows: GAGVSQSPSNKVTEKGKDVELRCDPISGHTALYWYRQSLGQGLEFLIYFQGNSAPDKSGLPSDRFSAERTGGSVSTLTIQRTQQEDSAVYLCASSSQGAPRETQYFGPGTRLLVL.

Comments on this clone: Different DNA sequences within this sample yield the same CDR3. This sequence joins TRBV6-1 and TRBJ1-1; D is possibly TRBD1 (6 bases). The V end was cut by 7 bases, the J end by 3 bases, with 9 bases between. Germline V gene sequence: CDR1 MNHNS, CDR2 SASEGT. The CDR3 runs to 12 residues. The CDR3 nucleotides are TGTGCCAGCAATAGGGGGGACACTGAAGCTTTCTTT. Protein: CASNRGDTEAFF.

The J gene is TRBJ1-5, the V gene TRBV10-3; TRBD1 aligns across 7 bases. The ends lost 3 bases at V and 1 base at J; junction bases unmatched: 0. There are 14 residues in the CDR3. The germline V gene has CDR1 ENHRY and CDR2 SYGVKD. In nucleotides, the CDR3 is TGTGCCATCAGTGACAGGGGGAGCAATCAGCCCCAGCATTTT. The encoded protein is CAISDRGSNQPQHF.

Comment on this clone: A junction end diverges from the germline sequence, so it may reflect a read error. The chain recombines TRBV7-7 with TRBJ2-1, with D possibly being TRBD2 (5 bases). The CDR3 sequence is 13 residues long. The germline gives CDR1 SSHAT, CDR2 FNYEAQ (reference sequence). CDR3 in amino acids: CASSYTAANEQFF. As DNA, the CDR3 is TGTGCTAGCAGTTATACAGCGGCTAATGAGCAGTTCTTC. The full variable domain, completed using reference TRBV7-7 and TRBJ2-1, is GAGVSQSPRYKVTKRGQDVTLRCDPISSHATLYWYQQALGQGPEFLTYFNYEAQPDKSGLPSDRFSAERPEGSISTLTIQRTEQRDSAMYRCASSYTAANEQFFGPGTRLTVL.

The V gene is TRBV19, the J gene TRBJ1-1; perhaps TRBD1 as D (6 bases). The CDR3 runs 13 residues. From germline, CDR1 is LNHDA and CDR2 SQIVND (reference sequence). The V end was cut by 6 bases, the J end by 6 bases, with 14 bases between. CDR3 DNA: TGTGCCAGTAGGCCTTCGGACAGCGCTGAAGCTTTCTTT. Translated: CASRPSDSAEAFF.

In this sample, this clone turned up a few times. The chain joins TRBV7-6 to TRBJ2-5; a weak D match, TRBD1 (5 bases). This CDR3 spans 14 amino acids. CDR1 and CDR2 (germline): SGHVS, FNYEAQ. Trimming pared 0 bases from V and 4 bases from J, leaving 9 bases between. The CDR3 region is CASSLAGRGETQYF. The CDR3 nucleotides read TGTGCCAGCAGCTTAGCAGGAAGGGGAGAGACCCAGTACTTC.

This chain uses TRBV7-9 with TRBJ1-1, with no clear D. Trimming took off 1 base at V and 4 bases at J, with 7 bases between the two ends. CDR1 is SEHNR and CDR2 is FQNEAQ in the germline V gene (reference sequence). The CDR3 is 13 amino acids. CDR3 DNA sequence: TGTGCCAGCAGCTTAGACCTGTCCACTGAAGCTTTCTTT. Residues: CASSLDLSTEAFF. The full variable domain, its missing parts supplied by reference TRBV7-9 and TRBJ1-1, is DTGVSQNPRHKITKRGQNVTFRCDPISEHNRLYWYRQTLGQGPEFLTYFQNEAQLEKSRLLSDRFSAERPKGSFSTLEIQRTEQGDSAMYLCASSLDLSTEAFFGQGTRLTVV.

The chain has TRBV5-6 and TRBJ2-7; a possible D gene is TRBD1 (5 bases). CDR1 is SGHDT and CDR2 is YYEEEE in the germline V gene. There are 15 residues in the CDR3. Trimming took off 4 bases at V and 5 bases at J, with 19 bases between the two ends. The CDR3 region is CASSTEAPRAHEQYF. The CDR3 DNA reads as TGTGCCAGCAGCACCGAGGCGCCCAGGGCCCACGAGCAGTACTTC.

In DNA form, the CDR3 reads TGCGCCAGCAACTCCCAGGGGCCAGGGGTAGATACGCAGTATTTT. As protein: CASNSQGPGVDTQYF. This chain joins TRBV5-1 and TRBJ2-3, with D possibly being TRBD1 (6 bases). V lost 6 bases, J lost 5 bases, and 19 bases lay in between. CDR3 size: 15 residues. Looked up from germline, CDR1 is SGHRS and CDR2 is YFSETQ.

A note on this clone: The same CDR3 also results from other DNA sequences found in this sample. The rearrangement uses TRBV6-5 and TRBJ1-5, with TRBD1 matching 7 bases. Germline lookup yields CDR1 MNHEY and CDR2 SVGAGI. The CDR3 extends over 14 amino acids. Trimming at V came to 6 bases and at J to 4 bases, leaving 6 bases not matched to a gene. This CDR3 reads CASRRTGRNQPQHF. CDR3 bases: TGTGCCAGCAGGAGGACAGGTAGGAATCAGCCCCAGCATTTT.

The CDR3 loop reads CASSSLRGAEEAFF. CDR3 DNA sequence: TGTGCCAGCAGCTCCTTACGGGGAGCGGAAGAAGCTTTCTTT. The chain links TRBV5-4 to TRBJ1-1; D gene ambiguous. The CDR3 length is 14 residues. V was shortened by 3 bases and J by 8 bases, with 17 bases between the two germline ends. The germline V gene has CDR1 SGHNT and CDR2 YYREEE (reference sequence).

This chain connects TRBV7-6 to TRBJ2-7, with TRBD1 identical over 9 bases. Germline CDR1 reads SGHVS; CDR2 reads FNYEAQ. V lost 6 bases, J lost 7 bases, and 10 bases stayed unmatched. The CDR3 is 14 amino acids. The CDR3 loop reads CASSHVQGAHEQYF. The CDR3 bases are TGTGCCAGCAGTCATGTACAGGGGGCGCATGAGCAGTACTTC.

The chain carries TRBV7-9 and TRBJ2-7, with TRBD1 matching over 9 bases. V lost 8 bases and J lost 0; bases outside the gene matches: 14. There are 17 residues in the CDR3. In germline, CDR1 is SEHNR, CDR2 FQNEAQ (reference sequence). CDR3 DNA sequence: TGTGCCAGCTCACCGGACAGGGGTCTTAGGAGCTCCTACGAGCAGTACTTC. It yields the protein CASSPDRGLRSSYEQYF. The complete variable domain, with remaining parts taken from reference TRBV7-9 and TRBJ2-7, reads DTGVSQNPRHKITKRGQNVTFRCDPISEHNRLYWYRQTLGQGPEFLTYFQNEAQLEKSRLLSDRFSAERPKGSFSTLEIQRTEQGDSAMYLCASSPDRGLRSSYEQYFGPGTRLTVT.

This CDR3 reads CASSDVIWTVRNTEAFF. In nucleotides, the CDR3 is TGTGCCAGCAGTGATGTTATATGGACAGTTAGGAACACTGAAGCTTTCTTT. V gene TRBV13 combines with J gene TRBJ1-1; TRBD1 might be the D (6 bases). In germline, CDR1 is PRHDT, CDR2 FYEKMQ (reference sequence). Trimming pared 6 bases from V and 1 base from J, leaving 21 bases between. This CDR3 contains 17 residues.

The chain links TRBV7-2 to TRBJ2-2; 10 bases are shared with TRBD1. The trim removed 3 bases at V and 8 bases at J, leaving 6 bases unmatched. This CDR3 comprises 15 residues. CDR1 is SGHTA, CDR2 FQGNSA, per germline. The CDR3 here is CASSFPGQGQGELFF. As DNA, the CDR3 is TGTGCCAGCAGCTTCCCGGGACAGGGGCAGGGGGAGCTGTTTTTT.

The chain carries TRBV30 and TRBJ1-5; the D gene is possibly TRBD1 (5 bases). Trimming left V 0 bases short and J 5 bases short, with 8 bases between. This CDR3 contains 13 residues. Germline-derived CDR1 and CDR2 are GTSNPN and SVGIG (reference sequence). The CDR3 nucleotides are TGTGCCTGGAGTGTACGGGGGGATCAGCCCCAGCATTTT. As protein: CAWSVRGDQPQHF.